These 30 T cell receptor beta chains were sequenced from one sample in a study of T cell responses to AZD1222 COVID-19 vaccine. Assay: immunoSEQ multiplex PCR; the TCRdb copy retains only in-frame clones and omits some. Of some 150,000 clones detected, 88% appear once; the ten largest clones hold 3.1%. This specimen was peripheral blood, taken 28 days after the second AZD1222 dose. These receptor sequences come from an adult who received the AZD1222 COVID-19 vaccine.

This sequence joins TRBV6-1 and TRBJ1-1, with D unresolved. The V gene lost 1 base and the J gene lost 2 bases, with 11 bases spanning the gap. Germline assignment: CDR1 MNHNS and CDR2 SASEGT. The CDR3 spans 15 residues. As DNA, the CDR3 is TGTGCCAGCAGTGAAGTTCACGTCGGAAACACTGAAGCTTTCTTT. Its protein is CASSEVHVGNTEAFF.

This chain links TRBV9 with TRBJ2-1; TRBD1 is a possible D gene (5 bases). Germline V gene data show CDR1 as SGDLS and CDR2 as YYNGEE. Trimming took 4 bases from V and 4 from J, leaving 12 bases between them. This CDR3 is built from 14 residues. This CDR3 is CASSFGQVYNEQFF. CDR3 nucleotide sequence: TGTGCCAGCAGCTTTGGACAAGTATACAATGAGCAGTTCTTC.

The chain joins TRBV28 to TRBJ2-1; D unresolved. This CDR3 region has 14 residues. V lost 5 bases, J lost 9 bases, and 17 bases lay in between. Looked up from germline, CDR1 is MDHEN and CDR2 is SYDVKM. DNA of the CDR3: TGTGCCAGCAGTACCGCCCGGACCGCCGCTGAGCAGTTCTTC. Translating it yields CASSTARTAAEQFF.

This sequence joins TRBV6-5 and TRBJ1-5; no definite D call. The CDR3 runs to 14 residues. Germline CDR1 and CDR2: MNHEY and SVGAGI. Trimming removed 6 bases at V and 5 bases at J, with 14 bases between. CDR3 in DNA: TGTGCCAGCAGCCAATTGGGCATCGATCAGCCCCAGCATTTT. The encoded protein is CASSQLGIDQPQHF.

V usage is TRBV28 and J usage is TRBJ1-1; a possible D gene is TRBD1 (6 bases). Germline assignment: CDR1 MDHEN and CDR2 SYDVKM. CDR3 length: 14 residues. Trimming pared 3 bases from V and 1 base from J, leaving 9 bases between. CDR3 nucleotides: TGTGCCAGCAGTTTGGAGGGGGGGAACACTGAAGCTTTCTTT. Translating gives CASSLEGGNTEAFF. Supplemented by reference TRBV28 and TRBJ1-1, the full variable domain reads DVKVTQSSRYLVKRTGEKVFLECVQDMDHENMFWYRQDPGLGLRLIYFSYDVKMKEKGDIPEGYSVSREKKERFSLILESASTNQTSMYLCASSLEGGNTEAFFGQGTRLTVV.

The V and J genes are TRBV7-9 and TRBJ1-2, with D possibly matching TRBD1 (5 bases). This CDR3 has 16 amino acids. Germline V gives CDR1 SEHNR, CDR2 FQNEAQ (reference sequence). V was clipped by 0 bases and J by 3 bases, with 14 bases between them. In DNA form, the CDR3 reads TGTGCCAGCAGCTTAGCTGGGGGGGAGACGCACTATGGCTACACCTTC. The encoded protein is CASSLAGGETHYGYTF.

J is TRBJ2-3 and V is TRBV10-1; TRBD2 matches at 13 bases. This CDR3 region has 15 residues. The V segment lost 5 bases and the J segment 3 bases; nucleotides outside the gene matches: 2. The V gene's germline CDR1 is WNHNN and CDR2 SYGVQD (reference sequence). The CDR3 loop is CASSPGLAGTDTQYF. Written as DNA, the CDR3 is TGCGCCAGCAGTCCGGGACTAGCGGGGACAGATACGCAGTATTTT.

The genes are TRBV5-1 and TRBJ2-5, with 10 bases that match TRBD1. CDR1 and CDR2 (germline): SGHRS, YFSETQ. Trimming removed 0 bases from V and 4 bases from J; junction bases left unmatched: 6. CDR3 length equals 16 residues. CDR3 coding DNA: TGCGCCAGCAGCTTGGCCGGGACAGGGGTGGGAGAGACCCAGTACTTC. The encoded protein is CASSLAGTGVGETQYF.

The chain has TRBV2 and TRBJ1-1; tentative D call: TRBD1 (6 bases). The germline V and J ends were trimmed by 1 base and 10 bases, with 19 bases remaining between them. The CDR3 has 15 amino acids. CDR1 SNHLY and CDR2 FYNNEI come from the germline V gene. CDR3 sequence: CASSEVWVGGRLAFF. The CDR3 nucleotides read TGTGCCAGCAGTGAAGTCTGGGTTGGGGGGCGGCTAGCTTTCTTT.

The chain uses TRBV19 and TRBJ2-7; weak D call: TRBD1 (6 bases). The ends were cut back, 5 bases at V and 4 bases at J, with 15 bases in the middle. There are 14 residues in the CDR3. Per the germline V gene, CDR1 is LNHDA and CDR2 is SQIVND (reference sequence). The CDR3 region is CASSAAGTLYEQYF. In DNA, the CDR3 is TGTGCCAGTAGTGCCGCAGGGACACTTTACGAGCAGTACTTC.

This clone appeared once. The chain recombines TRBV5-4 with TRBJ2-5; 8 positions agree with TRBD2. The CDR3 extends over 16 amino acids. Germline CDR1 and CDR2: SGHNT and YYREEE (reference sequence). J lost 2 bases, V lost 3 bases, and 9 bases had no gene match. CDR3 nucleotide sequence: TGTGCCAGCAGCTCAACGGGACTAGTACCTCAAGAGACCCAGTACTTC. Amino acid sequence: CASSSTGLVPQETQYF.

This clone is a singleton in its sample. The rearrangement links TRBV5-5 to TRBJ2-5, with D unclear. CDR1 is SGHKS and CDR2 is YYEKEE in the germline V gene (reference sequence). This CDR3 has 15 residues. V gave up 2 bases and J gave up 7 bases, with 18 bases separating them. The CDR3, as DNA: TGTGCCAGCAGCTTCCTCCGGGCCCAGCTGGGGACCCAGTACTTC. Translating gives CASSFLRAQLGTQYF.

This clone was seen more than once but under ten times. The J gene is TRBJ2-1, the V gene TRBV4-2; possible D gene TRBD2, 6 bases. The length of the CDR3 is 14 residues. Between the trimmed V and J ends, which lost 4 bases and 5 bases, there was a span of 12 bases. The germline CDR1 and CDR2 sequences are LGHNA and YNFKEQ. The CDR3 coding sequence is TGTGCCAGCAGCCGGGGTGGCGGGGACAATGAGCAGTTCTTC. As protein: CASSRGGGDNEQFF.

The V gene is TRBV21-1, the J gene TRBJ2-1; TRBD2 reflects the table's D call only, with no check against the DNA. TRBV21-1 is a known pseudogene. This CDR3 region has 15 residues. CDR3 sequence (DNA): TGTGCCAGCAGCAAAGCAGCTAGCGGGGGGGAAGAGCAGTTCTTC. This codes for CASSKAASGGEEQFF.

The V and J genes are TRBV5-5 and TRBJ1-1; D remains unclear. This CDR3 spans 12 amino acids. V dropped 2 bases and J dropped 11 bases, with 13 bases sitting between them. Germline V gives CDR1 SGHKS, CDR2 YYEKEE (reference sequence). CDR3 sequence: CASSFQVAGAFF. The CDR3 region has the DNA TGTGCCAGCAGCTTCCAGGTAGCGGGGGCTTTCTTT.

V gene TRBV3-1 (or the pseudogene TRBV3-2) combines with J gene TRBJ1-2; 8 bases fit TRBD1. Germline-derived CDR1 and CDR2 are LGHDT and YNNKEL (reference sequence). The CDR3 covers 16 residues. V dropped 1 base and J dropped 4; count of bases not matched to a gene: 8. The CDR3 DNA is TGTGCCAGCAGCCAAGGCCGAAGGGGGACAGGCTATGGCTACACCTTC. This translates into CASSQGRRGTGYGYTF.

CDR3: CASSLNLVTGKNNEQFF. Written as DNA, the CDR3 is TGCGCCAGCAGCCTAAATCTTGTGACAGGAAAAAACAATGAGCAGTTCTTC. The V gene is TRBV4-3, the J gene TRBJ2-1; TRBD1 is a possible D gene (6 bases). The V end was cut by 4 bases, the J end by 5 bases, with 21 bases between. There are 17 residues in the CDR3. Germline V gene lookup returns CDR1 LGHNA and CDR2 YSLEER.

This clone was found a few times. The chain links TRBV7-8 to TRBJ2-5; the D is unclear. The CDR3 is 12 residues long. CDR1 is SGHVS and CDR2 is FQNEAQ in the germline V gene. Trimming shortened V by 8 bases and J by 0 bases, and 7 bases separated the two germline ends. The CDR3 here is CASRSDQETQYF. DNA of the CDR3: TGTGCCAGCCGGAGCGACCAAGAGACCCAGTACTTC.

Here the CDR3 reads CASSPPGLGSYEQYF. The CDR3, as DNA: TGTGCCAGCAGCCCTCCCGGACTAGGATCCTACGAGCAGTACTTC. The V and J genes are TRBV7-6 and TRBJ2-7; 7 bases are shared with TRBD2. Germline V CDR1 and CDR2: SGHVS, FNYEAQ. The CDR3 totals 15 residues. V shed 5 bases, J shed 1 base, and the junction held 8 bases outside the gene matches.

The J gene is TRBJ1-6, the V gene TRBV5-5, with 7 nucleotides matching TRBD1. Trimming took 4 bases from V and 7 from J; bases not matched to a gene: 17. CDR1 and CDR2 (germline): SGHKS, YYEKEE (reference sequence). There are 18 residues in the CDR3. CDR3 sequence: CASSPRRTGAWLNSPLHF. CDR3 DNA: TGTGCCAGCAGCCCCCGACGGACAGGAGCTTGGTTAAATTCACCCCTCCACTTT.

The chain carries TRBV4-1 and TRBJ2-7; the D is unclear. Germline CDR1 reads MGHRA; CDR2 reads YSYEKL. Between the trimmed V and J ends, which lost 0 bases and 0 bases, there was a span of 12 bases. The CDR3 has 16 amino acids. The CDR3 coding sequence is TGCGCCAGCAGCCAAGAAGTCCTGTCTAGCTCCTACGAGCAGTACTTC. This sequence encodes CASSQEVLSSSYEQYF.

The V call is TRBV5-1, the J call TRBJ2-2; 7 bases align to TRBD2. V lost 5 bases to trimming and J lost 1 base; unmatched junction nucleotides: 5. There are 15 residues in the CDR3. Germline V gene sequence: CDR1 SGHRS, CDR2 YFSETQ. CDR3 sequence (DNA): TGCGCCAGCAGGGATCCGGGAGGGAACACCGGGGAGCTGTTTTTT. Amino acid sequence: CASRDPGGNTGELFF.

This rearrangement joins TRBV5-5 to TRBJ1-3; D gene unclear. Germline assignment: CDR1 SGHKS and CDR2 YYEKEE (reference sequence). The CDR3 contains 15 residues. Trimming stripped 2 bases from V and 4 bases from J, with 13 bases between. The CDR3 DNA is TGTGCCAGCAGCTTTGGCGGGCTCCACGGAAACACCATATATTTT. Amino acids: CASSFGGLHGNTIYF.

The rearrangement uses TRBV24-1 and TRBJ2-2, with 13 positions matching TRBD2. CDR1 is KGHDR, CDR2 SFDVKD, per germline. The CDR3 is 22 amino acids. V gave up 7 bases and J gave up 3 bases; unmatched junction bases: 22. The CDR3 here is CATRPGGLGGLAGSRDTGELFF. The CDR3 region has the DNA TGTGCCACCAGGCCCGGAGGACTCGGGGGACTAGCGGGATCGCGGGACACCGGGGAGCTGTTTTTT.

This chain joins TRBV9 and TRBJ2-1; D is possibly TRBD2 (5 bases). Trimming removed 4 bases from V and 6 bases from J, with 17 bases in between. The V gene's germline CDR1 is SGDLS and CDR2 YYNGEE. This CDR3 is 15 amino acids long. CDR3 sequence reads: CASSLRSLAGNEQFF. The CDR3 DNA follows: TGTGCCAGCAGCTTAAGAAGTCTAGCAGGCAATGAGCAGTTCTTC. The full variable domain, rest sourced from reference TRBV9 and TRBJ2-1, is DSGVTQTPKHLITATGQRVTLRCSPRSGDLSVYWYQQSLDQGLQFLIQYYNGEERAKGNILERFSAQQFPDLHSELNLSSLELGDSALYFCASSLRSLAGNEQFFGPGTRLTVL.

The rearrangement links TRBV2 to TRBJ2-2; D is undetermined. The V end lost 4 bases, the J end lost 6 bases, and 6 bases lay between the germline ends. Per the germline V gene, CDR1 is SNHLY and CDR2 is FYNNEI. This CDR3 is built from 12 residues. The CDR3 DNA follows: TGTGCCAGCAGTGTGGGCCCCGGGGAGCTGTTTTTT. It encodes CASSVGPGELFF.

This chain's CDR3 is CASSSKNAVETQYF. In DNA form, the CDR3 reads TGTGCCAGCTCATCAAAAAACGCCGTAGAGACCCAGTACTTC. The chain couples TRBV18 to TRBJ2-5; D is unresolved. The CDR3 is 14 residues long. Germline V gene lookup returns CDR1 KGHSH and CDR2 LQKENI. The V end lost 5 bases, the J end lost 4 bases, and 14 bases lay between the germline ends. Supplemented by reference TRBV18 and TRBJ2-5, the full variable domain reads NAGVMQNPRHLVRRRGQEARLRCSPMKGHSHVYWYRQLPEEGLKFMVYLQKENIIDESGMPKERFSAEFPKEGPSILRIQQVVRGDSAAYFCASSSKNAVETQYFGPGTRLLVL.

This sequence joins TRBV6-5 and TRBJ2-1, with 8 positions matching TRBD2. Germline V gene sequence: CDR1 MNHEY, CDR2 SVGAGI. With V trimmed by 7 bases and J by 10 bases, 9 bases remained unmatched. There are 13 residues in the CDR3. The CDR3 region is CASKRGPEREQFF. The DNA of the CDR3 is TGTGCCAGCAAGCGGGGGCCGGAGAGGGAGCAGTTCTTC.

The chain couples TRBV7-9 to TRBJ1-3; D is ambiguous. The V end lost 5 bases, the J end lost 0 bases, and 11 bases lay between the germline ends. This CDR3 has 15 amino acids. The germline V gene has CDR1 SEHNR and CDR2 FQNEAQ (reference sequence). CDR3 loop: CASSPRGNSGNTIYF. For the CDR3, the DNA is TGTGCCAGCAGCCCACGAGGGAACTCTGGAAACACCATATATTTT.

The chain carries TRBV4-1 and TRBJ1-1; D is undetermined. V lost 4 bases, J lost 2 bases, and 20 bases lay in between. Germline V CDR1 and CDR2: MGHRA, YSYEKL. CDR3 length equals 17 residues. The CDR3 DNA is TGCGCCAGCAGCCGAAGCACCCCGCCCTTTTTTAACACTGAAGCTTTCTTT. Amino acids: CASSRSTPPFFNTEAFF.